A single sample is the source of the 11 T cell receptor beta chains below, sequenced in a study of beta chain features in type 1 diabetes. What was sequenced were expressed TCRB transcripts, since all of the isolated RNA had been reverse transcribed. Data came from immunoSEQ multiplex PCR; TCRdb stores just in-frame clones and leaves some out. The data contain hundreds of thousands of clones, around 16% of them singletons. The specimen was naive CD4+ T cells from blood. These receptor sequences come from a man younger than 35 in good health.

The chain is built from TRBV30 and TRBJ1-4; D remains unclear. Per germline, CDR1 GTSNPN and CDR2 SVGIG (reference sequence). Trimming left V 5 bases short and J 10 bases short, with 8 bases between. There are 10 residues in the CDR3. CDR3 sequence (DNA): TGTGCCTGGGGTGGTTCAAAACTGTTTTTT. Its protein is CAWGGSKLFF.

The J gene is TRBJ2-7, the V gene TRBV7-2, with 7 bases identical to TRBD2. The junction had 9 bases not matched to a gene; V was cut back by 5 bases and J by 2 bases. The germline gives CDR1 SGHTA, CDR2 FQGNSA. The CDR3 loop spans 15 amino acids. The CDR3 DNA is TGTGCCAGCAGCCTCATGGGGGGGATTGCCTACGAGCAGTACTTC. It codes for CASSLMGGIAYEQYF.

As regards this clone: The same CDR3 arises from other DNA sequences in this sample as well. V and J are TRBV7-8 and TRBJ2-1; 14 bases match TRBD2. The CDR3 length is 16 residues. J lost 8 bases, V lost 5 bases, and 8 bases had no gene match. Germline assignment: CDR1 SGHVS and CDR2 FQNEAQ. CDR3 region: CASSPRLAGGWDEQFF. DNA of the CDR3: TGTGCCAGCAGCCCCCGACTAGCGGGGGGGTGGGATGAGCAGTTCTTC.

The chain joins TRBV4-2 to TRBJ1-5; D gene uncertain. Germline CDR1 reads LGHNA; CDR2 reads YNFKEQ. Trimming shortened V by 1 base and J by 2 bases, and 12 bases separated the two germline ends. The CDR3 sequence is 16 residues long. The CDR3 nucleotides are TGTGCCAGCAGCCAAGTAAAGGGTACGGGCAATCAGCCCCAGCATTTT. This encodes CASSQVKGTGNQPQHF.

The chain joins TRBV7-9 to TRBJ2-7; D tentatively fits TRBD1 or TRBD2 (5 bases each). CDR1 is SEHNR and CDR2 is FQNEAQ in the germline V gene (reference sequence). V shed 5 bases and J shed 6 bases, with 23 bases lying between them. The CDR3 length is 16 residues. The CDR3 loop reads CASSTPGTAIGSEQYF. The CDR3 DNA follows: TGTGCCAGCAGCACCCCAGGGACGGCGATCGGATCCGAGCAGTACTTC.

The chain joins TRBV7-9 to TRBJ1-2; D remains ambiguous. CDR3 size: 13 residues. V lost 1 base and J lost 1, with 4 bases in between. Looked up from germline, CDR1 is SEHNR and CDR2 is FQNEAQ (reference sequence). The chain's CDR3 is CASSLGYNYGYTF. The CDR3 bases are TGTGCCAGCAGCTTAGGATATAACTATGGCTACACCTTC.

V is TRBV7-9 and J is TRBJ2-7; 10 bases map to TRBD1. The V gene end was trimmed by 5 bases and the J gene end by 2 bases; junction bases not matched to a gene: 6. This CDR3 is built from 15 residues. CDR1 and CDR2 (germline): SEHNR, FQNEAQ (reference sequence). The CDR3 bases are TGTGCCAGCAGCCCAAAGGACAGGGGGGCCTACGAGCAGTACTTC. Its protein is CASSPKDRGAYEQYF.

At least ten counts were recorded for this clone. This chain connects TRBV15 to TRBJ2-6; D unresolved. This CDR3 comprises 16 residues. Germline values: CDR1 LNHNV, CDR2 YYDKDF (reference sequence). Trimming stripped 0 bases from V and 5 bases from J, with 11 bases between. CDR3 sequence reads: CATSRDPRTRANVLTF. In DNA form, the CDR3 reads TGTGCCACCAGCAGAGATCCCAGAACGCGGGCCAACGTCCTGACTTTC.

This clone was observed a handful of times. The chain carries TRBV4-3 and TRBJ2-1, with D uncertain. The CDR3 covers 13 residues. Germline loops: CDR1 LGHNA, CDR2 YSLEER. V gave up 0 bases and J gave up 7 bases, with 7 bases separating them. The CDR3 bases are TGCGCCAGCAGCCAAGAGTCCCGGAATGAGCAGTTCTTC. Translating gives CASSQESRNEQFF.

This clone was picked up a small number of times. The chain joins TRBV18 to TRBJ2-5, with D perhaps TRBD2 (6 bases). The length of the CDR3 is 16 residues. From germline, CDR1 is KGHSH and CDR2 LQKENI. V dropped 4 bases and J dropped 2 bases, with 17 bases sitting between them. CDR3 in amino acids: CASSLGLPGIQETQYF. The CDR3 bases are TGTGCCAGCTCACTAGGACTACCGGGGATTCAAGAGACCCAGTACTTC.

This clone occurred a few times. The J gene is TRBJ2-1, the V gene TRBV5-1; TRBD2 matches at 7 bases. There are 16 residues in the CDR3. V gave up 2 bases and J gave up 9 bases; unmatched junction bases: 14. From germline, CDR1 is SGHRS and CDR2 YFSETQ. The CDR3 here is CASSLGSGAGSSEQFF. The CDR3 DNA reads TGCGCCAGCAGCTTAGGAAGCGGGGCAGGTTCAAGTGAGCAGTTCTTC.